This is a list of T cell receptor beta chains from one sample in a study of cytomegalovirus exposure and HLA in healthy donors. This table comes from immunoSEQ multiplex PCR, and its TCRdb copy is limited to in-frame clones, with some not included. The sample data list over 100,000 clones. The specimen was PBMCs. The receptors were sampled from a man younger than 45 in good health and CMV-seronegative. CDR3s include the opening cysteine and the closing phenylalanine or tryptophan. A D gene is named only where the DNA matches it firmly.

V: TRBV19
D: -
J: TRBJ1-4
DNA: TGTGCCAGTGCCCTGGTTGTCCGAGATGAAAAACTGTTTTTT
CDR3: CASALVVRDEKLFF

V: TRBV9
D: -
J: TRBJ1-1
DNA: TGTGCCAGCAGCTTAACAGGGAGAAACACTGAAGCTTTCTTT
CDR3: CASSLTGRNTEAFF

V: TRBV7-8
D: TRBD2
J: TRBJ2-2
DNA: TGTGCCAGCCGTCCCGGGAGGCGGGGGGCGAACACCGGGGAGCTGTTTTTT
CDR3: CASRPGRRGANTGELFF

V: TRBV7-3
D: TRBD2
J: TRBJ2-1
DNA: TGTGCCAGCAGCTCTGCCGGGACTAGTAACAATGAGCAGTTCTTC
CDR3: CASSSAGTSNNEQFF

V: TRBV11-3
D: TRBD2
J: TRBJ2-5
DNA: TGTGCCAGCTCCCCGGGGGGCCAAGAGACCCAGTACTTC
CDR3: CASSPGGQETQYF

V: TRBV5-1
D: -
J: TRBJ2-7
DNA: TGCGCCAGCAGCTTGGATACGGGTTACTACGAGCAGTACTTC
CDR3: CASSLDTGYYEQYF

V: TRBV5-4
D: -
J: TRBJ1-6
DNA: TGTGCCAGCAGCTTGGGCTCCCCGGTGGATAATTCACCCCTCCACTTT
CDR3: CASSLGSPVDNSPLHF

V: TRBV27
D: TRBD1
J: TRBJ2-6
DNA: TGTGCCAGCAGTTTTAAGGGGGACAGGCTTCGCGGGGCCAACGTCCTGACTTTC
CDR3: CASSFKGDRLRGANVLTF

V: TRBV27
D: -
J: TRBJ1-1
DNA: TGTGCCAGCAGTCTAAGACAGACTGGGATGAACACTGAAGCTTTCTTT
CDR3: CASSLRQTGMNTEAFF

V: TRBV6-6
D: TRBD1
J: TRBJ2-1
DNA: TGTGCCAGCAGGCAGCAGGGGGCAGTTTTTGATGAGCAGTTCTTC
CDR3: CASRQQGAVFDEQFF

V: TRBV13
D: TRBD1
J: TRBJ1-1
DNA: TGTGCCAGCAGCTCAACCGGGACAGGATCGGGCACTGAAGCTTTCTTT
CDR3: CASSSTGTGSGTEAFF

V: TRBV18
D: TRBD1
J: TRBJ1-3
DNA: TGTGCCAGCTCACGTACAGGGGGACTAAACACCATATATTTT
CDR3: CASSRTGGLNTIYF

V: TRBV10-3
D: TRBD1
J: TRBJ2-7
DNA: TGTGCCATCAGGGATCCGGGACAGGGGACTTACGAGCAGTACTTC
CDR3: CAIRDPGQGTYEQYF

V: TRBV5-4
D: -
J: TRBJ1-2
DNA: TGTGCCAGCAGCTTGAGTGGCATAAGTTATGGCTACACCTTC
CDR3: CASSLSGISYGYTF

V: TRBV5-6
D: TRBD2
J: TRBJ2-5
DNA: TGTGCCAGCAGTCTGACTAGCGGGGATCCTACCCAGTACTTC
CDR3: CASSLTSGDPTQYF

V: TRBV7-2
D: TRBD1
J: TRBJ1-1
DNA: TGTGCCAGCAGGGTCGGACAGGGTAGCACGGAAGCTTTCTTT
CDR3: CASRVGQGSTEAFF

V: TRBV19
D: -
J: TRBJ2-2
DNA: TGTGCCAGTAGGCAGAGACAGGTTACCGCGGAGCTGTTTTTT
CDR3: CASRQRQVTAELFF

V: TRBV19
D: -
J: TRBJ2-7
DNA: TGTGCCAGTAGTCCTCTTCCCGGACAGCCACCCTACGAGCAGTACTTC
CDR3: CASSPLPGQPPYEQYF

V: TRBV19
D: -
J: TRBJ1-4
DNA: TGTGCCAGTAGTACTCCCCGACAGGCAACTAATGAAAAACTGTTTTTT
CDR3: CASSTPRQATNEKLFF

V: TRBV29-1
D: TRBD1
J: TRBJ1-2
DNA: TGCAGCGTTGAGGGACAGGGGTATGACTACACCTTC
CDR3: CSVEGQGYDYTF

V: TRBV9
D: TRBD1
J: TRBJ2-1
DNA: TGTGCCAGCAGCTCGGGACAGGGGGTCAATGAGCAGTTCTTC
CDR3: CASSSGQGVNEQFF

V: TRBV7-2
D: -
J: TRBJ2-7
DNA: TGTGCCAGCAGCTTGGCACGCGGAGCCTACGAGCAGTACTTC
CDR3: CASSLARGAYEQYF

V: TRBV5-4
D: TRBD2
J: TRBJ2-3
DNA: TGTGCCAGCAGCTCTAGAGCGGGGGCCACCACAGATACGCAGTATTTT
CDR3: CASSSRAGATTDTQYF

V: TRBV15
D: -
J: TRBJ1-2
DNA: TGTGCCATCTCGAGTGGGGGGGAGATCGGCTACACCTTC
CDR3: CAISSGGEIGYTF

V: TRBV7-8
D: -
J: TRBJ1-1
DNA: TGTGCCAGCAGCTACCGGGACTCAAGAGAAGCTTTCTTT
CDR3: CASSYRDSREAFF

V: TRBV5-1
D: -
J: TRBJ1-1
DNA: TGCGCCAGCAGCACTGAGACAGGAAGAAACACTGAAGCTTTCTTT
CDR3: CASSTETGRNTEAFF

V: TRBV5-6
D: TRBD2
J: TRBJ2-1
DNA: TGTGCCAGCAGCTTACCCGAACTAGCGGGGGACACTAGAGAGCAGTTCTTC
CDR3: CASSLPELAGDTREQFF

V: TRBV18
D: TRBD1
J: TRBJ1-3
DNA: TGTGCCAGCTCACCTTCCAGGACAGGGACTGGAAACACCATATATTTT
CDR3: CASSPSRTGTGNTIYF